One and the same sample provided the 23 T cell receptor beta chains below, sequenced in a study of cytomegalovirus exposure and HLA in healthy donors. The primer mix had 60 Vbeta and 13 Jbeta primers. TCRdb's table, derived via immunoSEQ multiplex PCR, lists solely in-frame clones and lacks some. The data contain roughly 170,000 clones, over 70% of them singletons. The sample was PBMCs. All receptors come from a woman under 40 in good health and CMV-seronegative.

The table lists this clone with a few counts. The junction departs from germline at one end; a sequencing error may be responsible. This chain connects TRBV7-9 to TRBJ1-1; maybe TRBD1 (6 bases). Germline V gene sequence: CDR1 SEHNR, CDR2 FQNEAQ (reference sequence). The CDR3 runs to 12 residues. In nucleotides, the CDR3 is TGTTCCAGCAGTGAGGGGGGGACTGAAGCTTTCTTT. It encodes CSSSEGGTEAFF.

This chain joins TRBV2 and TRBJ1-6, with D possibly matching TRBD1 (6 bases). Germline V gene lookup returns CDR1 SNHLY and CDR2 FYNNEI. The V end was cut by 5 bases, the J end by 0 bases, with 8 bases between. The CDR3 length is 15 residues. The CDR3 bases are TGTGCCAGCAGTCAGGGGAGCTCCTATAATTCACCCCTCCACTTT. Encoded protein: CASSQGSSYNSPLHF.

The V call is TRBV19, the J call TRBJ2-3, with 7 bases fitting TRBD2. The CDR3 is made up of 16 amino acids. Unmatched junction bases numbered 8, after V lost 0 bases and J lost 5 bases. CDR1 LNHDA and CDR2 SQIVND come from the germline V gene (reference sequence). CDR3 coding DNA: TGTGCCAGTAGTATAGAGGGGAGGGTAGGAGGAGATACGCAGTATTTT. It encodes CASSIEGRVGGDTQYF.

The DNA for the CDR3 is TGTGCCAGCAGCGCCAACCGGGACAGGAACTACGAGCAGTACTTC. This sequence encodes CASSANRDRNYEQYF. The genes are TRBV9 and TRBJ2-7, with 8 bases aligning to TRBD1. The V gene's germline CDR1 is SGDLS and CDR2 YYNGEE. V lost 3 bases and J lost 3; bases outside the gene matches: 8. The CDR3 covers 15 residues. The full variable domain, in which reference TRBV9 and TRBJ2-7 provide the parts outside the CDR3, is DSGVTQTPKHLITATGQRVTLRCSPRSGDLSVYWYQQSLDQGLQFLIQYYNGEERAKGNILERFSAQQFPDLHSELNLSSLELGDSALYFCASSANRDRNYEQYFGPGTRLTVT.

This CDR3 reads CASSTPGGYGYTF. CDR3 in DNA: TGTGCCAGCAGCACGCCAGGGGGCTATGGCTACACCTTC. V gene TRBV7-6 combines with J gene TRBJ1-2; 7 bases are a match to TRBD1. The CDR3 extends over 13 amino acids. Trimming took 5 bases from V and 4 from J; bases not matched to a gene: 4. Germline V gene sequence: CDR1 SGHVS, CDR2 FNYEAQ.

The CDR3 reads CASSGKSRDYEQYF. The DNA for the CDR3 is TGTGCCAGCAGTGGAAAAAGCAGGGACTACGAGCAGTACTTC. The chain recombines TRBV28 with TRBJ2-7; weak D call: TRBD1 (5 bases). The germline V gene has CDR1 MDHEN and CDR2 SYDVKM. The ends were cut back, 5 bases at V and 3 bases at J, with 14 bases in the middle. The CDR3 contains 14 residues.

This clone was observed a few times. The chain uses TRBV9 and TRBJ2-2, with D perhaps TRBD1 (5 bases). Germline values: CDR1 SGDLS, CDR2 YYNGEE. The V end was cut by 4 bases, the J end by 5 bases, with 9 bases between. The CDR3 is made up of 13 amino acids. Written as DNA, the CDR3 is TGTGCCAGCAGCCCCCGACAGACCGGGGAGCTGTTTTTT. As protein: CASSPRQTGELFF.

This chain uses TRBV15 with TRBJ1-5; 8 bases match TRBD1. Germline V gene data show CDR1 as LNHNV and CDR2 as YYDKDF (reference sequence). This CDR3 comprises 14 residues. V was clipped by 3 bases and J by 4 bases; unmatched bases: 2. In nucleotides, the CDR3 is TGTGCCACCAGCAGGGGACAGGCTAATCAGCCCCAGCATTTT. As protein: CATSRGQANQPQHF. Full variable domain (remainder filled in from reference TRBV15 and TRBJ1-5): DAMVIQNPRYQVTQFGKPVTLSCSQTLNHNVMYWYQQKSSQAPKLLFHYYDKDFNNEADTPDNFQSRRPNTSFCFLDIRSPGLGDTAMYLCATSRGQANQPQHFGDGTRLSIL.

This clone came up a few times. The chain links TRBV11-2 to TRBJ2-7; 7 bases agree with TRBD2. Per germline, CDR1 SGHAT and CDR2 FQNNGV. V lost 5 bases to trimming and J lost 3 bases; unmatched junction nucleotides: 7. The length of the CDR3 is 14 residues. The CDR3 DNA follows: TGTGCCAGCAGCGGGCGGGGGAAAATCTACGAGCAGTACTTC. This gives the protein CASSGRGKIYEQYF.

The chain carries TRBV27 and TRBJ2-6; possibly TRBD2 for D (6 bases). The V gene's germline CDR1 is MNHEY and CDR2 SMNVEV (reference sequence). CDR3 length: 18 amino acids. Trimming removed 3 bases from V and 4 bases from J, with 19 bases in between. CDR3 DNA: TGTGCCAGCAGTTTGCACCCCATGAAGGGAGGAGGGGCCAACGTCCTGACTTTC. Its translation is CASSLHPMKGGGANVLTF.

The V and J genes are TRBV9 and TRBJ1-2, with D possibly matching TRBD1 (5 bases). The V and J ends lost 4 bases and 4 bases respectively, with 14 bases between them. The CDR3 extends over 14 amino acids. CDR1 is SGDLS, CDR2 YYNGEE, per germline. The CDR3 here is CASSPYRPPYGYTF. The CDR3 DNA reads as TGTGCCAGCAGCCCGTACAGGCCTCCCTATGGCTACACCTTC.

The chain is built from TRBV4-1 and TRBJ2-1, with no clear D. The CDR3 is 16 residues long. Germline V gives CDR1 MGHRA, CDR2 YSYEKL. Trimming took 0 bases from V and 5 from J, leaving 14 bases between them. For the CDR3, the DNA is TGCGCCAGCAGCCAAGATAGGAACATAGCTAACAATGAGCAGTTCTTC. Protein product: CASSQDRNIANNEQFF.

The chain carries TRBV2 and TRBJ1-3; D call uncertain. Trimming pared 8 bases from V and 0 bases from J, leaving 8 bases between. Germline-derived CDR1 and CDR2 are SNHLY and FYNNEI. The CDR3 loop spans 13 amino acids. CDR3 in amino acids: CASAHSSGNTIYF. The CDR3 DNA reads TGTGCCAGCGCCCATAGCTCTGGAAACACCATATATTTT.

This clone was recorded a few times. This chain uses TRBV13 with TRBJ1-4; D is ambiguous. The V end lost 5 bases, the J end lost 7 bases, and 5 bases lay between the germline ends. There are 11 residues in the CDR3. Germline assignment: CDR1 PRHDT and CDR2 FYEKMQ (reference sequence). CDR3 nucleotide sequence: TGTGCCAGCAGCATCAGTGAAAAACTGTTTTTT. It yields the protein CASSISEKLFF.

This rearrangement joins TRBV6-1 to TRBJ2-7, with 7 bases matching TRBD2. CDR1 is MNHNS, CDR2 SASEGT, per germline. This CDR3 has 15 amino acids. With V trimmed by 8 bases and J by 0 bases, 10 bases remained unmatched. CDR3: CASVGGDSSSYEQYF. The DNA of the CDR3 is TGTGCCAGCGTGGGGGGGGATTCAAGCTCCTACGAGCAGTACTTC.

The rearrangement links TRBV6-5 to TRBJ2-4; 12 nucleotides line up with TRBD2. The V gene's germline CDR1 is MNHEY and CDR2 SVGAGI. The CDR3 covers 15 residues. Trimming at V came to 6 bases and at J to 4 bases, leaving 4 bases not matched to a gene. The CDR3 DNA sequence: TGTGCCAGCAGGTCTAGCGGGGGGGGAAAAAACATTCAGTACTTC. Translating it yields CASRSSGGGKNIQYF.

The V and J genes are TRBV14 and TRBJ2-3; 10 bases align to TRBD2. V trimming: 5 bases; J trimming: 8 bases; junction bases outside the gene matches: 7. The V gene's germline CDR1 is SGHDN and CDR2 FVKESK. The CDR3 consists of 14 residues. The CDR3 loop is CASSKGLAEATQYF. The CDR3 bases are TGTGCCAGCAGCAAAGGACTAGCGGAGGCTACGCAGTATTTT.

The chain carries TRBV5-4 and TRBJ2-4, with D possibly matching TRBD2 (7 bases). The germline V gene encodes CDR1 SGHNT and CDR2 YYREEE (reference sequence). V lost 0 bases, J lost 1 base, and 14 bases lay in between. This CDR3 spans 17 amino acids. The CDR3 is CASSLGGGAGAKNIQYF. CDR3 bases: TGTGCCAGCAGCTTGGGAGGGGGGGCCGGGGCCAAAAACATTCAGTACTTC. Combining the CDR3 with reference TRBV5-4 and TRBJ2-4 gives the whole variable domain ETGVTQSPTHLIKTRGQQVTLRCSSQSGHNTVSWYQQALGQGPQFIFQYYREEENGRGNFPPRFSGLQFPNYSSELNVNALELDDSALYLCASSLGGGAGAKNIQYFGAGTRLSVL.

In DNA form, the CDR3 reads TGTGCCAGCAGCTTAAATCCGGGTCCATATGGCTACACCTTC. Protein: CASSLNPGPYGYTF. V and J are TRBV7-3 and TRBJ1-2; D not certain. The V end lost 1 base, the J end lost 5 bases, and 11 bases lay between the germline ends. The germline gives CDR1 SGHTA, CDR2 FQGTGA. The CDR3 loop spans 14 amino acids.

This clone came up a few times. This sample includes further DNA sequences coding for the same CDR3. This sequence joins TRBV7-2 and TRBJ1-4, with 8 positions matching TRBD1. CDR1 is SGHTA and CDR2 is FQGNSA in the germline V gene. Trimming took 5 bases from V and 7 from J; bases not matched to a gene: 6. The CDR3 totals 14 residues. This chain's CDR3 is CASSRDRGGEKLFF. CDR3 coding DNA: TGTGCCAGCAGCCGCGACAGGGGTGGTGAAAAACTGTTTTTT.

As for this clone: One end of the junction is discordant with germline, which a read error may explain. The chain carries TRBV12-5 and TRBJ2-3, with D perhaps matching TRBD1 (5 bases). Germline V gene lookup returns CDR1 LGHNT and CDR2 FRNRAP. The CDR3 totals 14 residues. The CDR3 here is CASGLETSTGTQYF. CDR3 in DNA: TGTGCTAGTGGTTTGGAGACAAGCACAGGTACGCAGTATTTT.

The chain employs TRBV7-2 and TRBJ2-1; TRBD2 aligns across 9 bases. CDR3 length: 14 residues. Germline CDR1 SGHTA, CDR2 FQGNSA. The V gene end was trimmed by 3 bases and the J gene end by 7 bases; junction bases not matched to a gene: 4. The CDR3 reads CASSLRGGRNEQFF. In DNA, the CDR3 is TGTGCCAGCAGCTTGCGGGGGGGGCGGAATGAGCAGTTCTTC.

The J gene is TRBJ2-6, the V gene TRBV10-3; possibly TRBD1 for D (5 bases). Germline-derived CDR1 and CDR2 are ENHRY and SYGVKD. The CDR3 extends over 19 amino acids. Trimming cost V 0 bases and J 1 base, with 16 bases left between them. CDR3 protein: CAISESQGRPISGANVLTF. The CDR3, as DNA: TGTGCCATCAGTGAGTCGCAGGGCAGGCCCATATCTGGGGCCAACGTCCTGACTTTC.